These T cell receptor beta chains were read from a single sample in a study of a mutant IDH1 vaccine in newly diagnosed glioma. Clones were read by immunoSEQ multiplex PCR, and TCRdb kept only the in-frame ones, dropping some. The table lists some 21,000 clones, roughly nine tenths of them singletons. Antigens for these TCRs are unknown. The source was PBMCs, collected from a glioma patient whose treatment included an IDH1 peptide vaccine. Receptors were obtained from a woman between 40 and 55 years old with glioma. Both conserved end residues are part of each CDR3. Fields, in order: V gene, CDR3 length, D gene, clone size, J gene, CDR3 protein, CDR3 DNA. D genes are given only for firm matches. Clone size is given for some rows only: seen once, a few or many times, or a class if the clone is expanded.

V: TRBV7-2
length: 15
D: .
size: .
J: TRBJ1-2
CDR3: CASSLAVTENYGYTF
DNA: TGTGCCAGCAGCTTAGCTGTGACAGAGAACTATGGCTACACCTTC

V: TRBV5-1
length: 17
D: .
size: .
J: TRBJ1-1
CDR3: CASSLGVVKERGTEAFF
DNA: TGCGCCAGCAGCTTGGGAGTAGTGAAAGAAAGGGGCACTGAAGCTTTCTTT

V: TRBV7-9
length: 16
D: TRBD1
size: once
J: TRBJ1-6
CDR3: CASSQGQGFYNSPLHF
DNA: TGTGCCAGCAGCCAGGGACAGGGGTTTTATAATTCACCCCTCCACTTT

V: TRBV4-1
length: 16
D: TRBD1
size: .
J: TRBJ2-3
CDR3: CASSQVADRGTDTQYF
DNA: TGCGCCAGCAGCCAAGTGGCAGACAGGGGAACAGATACGCAGTATTTT

V: TRBV10-2
length: 13
D: .
size: few
J: TRBJ1-5
CDR3: CASSPGYNQPQHF
DNA: TGCGCCAGCAGCCCAGGGTACAATCAGCCCCAGCATTTT

V: TRBV5-1
length: 15
D: .
size: .
J: TRBJ1-1
CDR3: CASSKLGGENTEAFF
DNA: TGCGCCAGCAGCAAGCTTGGCGGGGAGAACACCGAAGCTTTCTTT

V: TRBV18
length: 13
D: .
size: .
J: TRBJ2-5
CDR3: CASSPDSQETQYF
DNA: TGTGCCAGCTCTCCGGACAGCCAAGAGACCCAGTACTTC

V: TRBV2
length: 14
D: TRBD1
size: .
J: TRBJ1-2
CDR3: CASREGTGNYGYTF
DNA: TGTGCCAGCAGAGAAGGGACAGGGAACTATGGCTACACCTTC

V: TRBV5-1
length: 15
D: .
size: .
J: TRBJ2-1
CDR3: CASSSVGPKGNEQFF
DNA: TGCGCCAGCAGCTCGGTGGGACCGAAGGGGAATGAGCAGTTCTTC

V: TRBV6-5
length: 14
D: TRBD1
size: .
J: TRBJ1-2
CDR3: CASSYRGTDYGYTF
DNA: TGTGCCAGCAGTTACCGGGGGACAGACTATGGCTACACCTTC

V: TRBV5-1
length: 13
D: .
size: .
J: TRBJ2-1
CDR3: CASRGASRDEQFF
DNA: TGCGCCAGCAGAGGCGCTTCAAGGGATGAGCAGTTCTTC

V: TRBV4-3
length: 13
D: .
size: .
J: TRBJ1-1
CDR3: CASSHYGSLEAFF
DNA: TGCGCCAGCAGCCATTACGGGTCTCTGGAGGCTTTCTTT

V: TRBV5-6
length: 15
D: .
size: .
J: TRBJ2-2
CDR3: CASSLEASNTGELFF
DNA: TGTGCCAGCAGCTTGGAGGCATCAAACACCGGGGAGCTGTTTTTT

V: TRBV5-1
length: 15
D: .
size: once
J: TRBJ2-2
CDR3: CASSYLTANTGELFF
DNA: TGCGCCAGCAGCTATCTGACGGCTAACACCGGGGAGCTGTTTTTT

V: TRBV5-1
length: 16
D: TRBD2
size: .
J: TRBJ2-1
CDR3: CASSSRGLAGGSEQFF
DNA: TGCGCCAGCAGCTCCCGGGGACTAGCGGGAGGTTCTGAGCAGTTCTTC

V: TRBV5-1
length: 18
D: TRBD2
size: .
J: TRBJ2-7
CDR3: CASSLVAPLAGGPYEQYF
DNA: TGCGCCAGCAGCTTGGTGGCCCCTCTAGCGGGAGGGCCCTACGAGCAGTACTTC

V: TRBV12-5
length: 16
D: TRBD1
size: .
J: TRBJ2-2
CDR3: CASAKGANRNTGELFF
DNA: TGTGCTAGTGCCAAGGGGGCTAATAGGAACACCGGGGAGCTGTTTTTT

V: TRBV5-6
length: 13
D: .
size: .
J: TRBJ1-1
CDR3: CASSLDRASEAFF
DNA: TGTGCCAGCAGCTTGGACAGGGCTTCTGAAGCTTTCTTT

V: TRBV2
length: 14
D: .
size: once
J: TRBJ2-7
CDR3: CASSNTGGGHEQYF
DNA: TGTGCCAGCAGTAATACAGGTGGGGGCCACGAGCAGTACTTC

V: TRBV30
length: 12
D: .
size: .
J: TRBJ1-2
CDR3: CAWSLQSGGYTF
DNA: TGTGCCTGGAGTCTCCAATCGGGCGGCTACACCTTC

V: TRBV7-6
length: 13
D: .
size: .
J: TRBJ1-1
CDR3: CASSPYGGTEAFF
DNA: TGTGCCAGCAGCCCCTATGGTGGGACTGAAGCTTTCTTT

V: TRBV10-3
length: 12
D: .
size: .
J: TRBJ1-1
CDR3: CARPQGDTEAFF
DNA: TGTGCCAGACCACAGGGCGACACTGAAGCTTTCTTT

V: TRBV6-6
length: 12
D: .
size: once
J: TRBJ1-5
CDR3: CASSYGNQPQHF
DNA: TGTGCCAGCAGTTATGGGAATCAGCCCCAGCATTTT

V: TRBV6-5
length: 15
D: .
size: .
J: TRBJ1-1
CDR3: CASSPGSGGNTEAFF
DNA: TGTGCCAGCAGTCCAGGGTCCGGTGGGAACACTGAAGCTTTCTTT

V: TRBV6-5
length: 13
D: .
size: .
J: TRBJ1-5
CDR3: CASSYSRYQPQHF
DNA: TGTGCCAGCAGTTACTCCCGATATCAGCCCCAGCATTTT

V: TRBV18
length: 15
D: .
size: once
J: TRBJ2-2
CDR3: CASSPGASSTGELFF
DNA: TGTGCCAGCTCTCCTGGGGCCTCCTCCACCGGGGAGCTGTTTTTT

V: TRBV10-3
length: 14
D: TRBD1
size: .
J: TRBJ2-7
CDR3: CAISGTGGYYEQYF
DNA: TGTGCCATCAGCGGGACAGGGGGATACTACGAGCAGTACTTC

V: TRBV4-3
length: 13
D: .
size: .
J: TRBJ2-7
CDR3: CASSQGQGPEQYF
DNA: TGCGCCAGCAGCCAAGGCCAGGGGCCCGAGCAGTACTTC

V: TRBV5-5
length: 14
D: .
size: .
J: TRBJ1-1
CDR3: CASSAGLRDTEAFF
DNA: TGTGCCAGCAGCGCCGGACTGAGGGACACTGAAGCTTTCTTT

V: TRBV6-5
length: 15
D: .
size: .
J: TRBJ2-5
CDR3: CASSYSSSGQETQYF
DNA: TGTGCCAGCAGTTACTCGAGTTCGGGACAAGAGACCCAGTACTTC

V: TRBV2
length: 14
D: .
size: .
J: TRBJ1-5
CDR3: CASSEGAPNQPQHF
DNA: TGTGCCAGCAGTGAGGGGGCTCCTAATCAGCCCCAGCATTTT

V: TRBV2
length: 17
D: .
size: .
J: TRBJ2-7
CDR3: CASNPKTVALAQYEQYF
DNA: TGTGCCAGCAATCCAAAAACGGTGGCCTTGGCGCAATACGAGCAGTACTTC

V: TRBV14
length: 15
D: .
size: .
J: TRBJ1-4
CDR3: CASSQMGPLDEKLFF
DNA: TGTGCCAGCAGCCAAATGGGCCCGCTCGATGAAAAACTGTTTTTT

V: TRBV6-5
length: 15
D: .
size: .
J: TRBJ2-5
CDR3: CASSYSRQPQETQYF
DNA: TGTGCCAGCAGTTACTCGAGGCAGCCCCAAGAGACCCAGTACTTC

V: TRBV2
length: 13
D: .
size: few
J: TRBJ1-1
CDR3: CASSEDRNTEAFF
DNA: TGTGCCAGCAGTGAGGACAGGAACACTGAAGCTTTCTTT

V: TRBV19
length: 15
D: TRBD1
size: .
J: TRBJ1-4
CDR3: CASSTDRGVHEKLFF
DNA: TGTGCCAGTTCGACGGACAGGGGGGTACATGAAAAACTGTTTTTT

V: TRBV4-1
length: 12
D: .
size: .
J: TRBJ1-1
CDR3: CASSERNTEAFF
DNA: TGCGCCAGCAGTGAAAGGAACACTGAAGCTTTCTTT

V: TRBV29-1
length: 17
D: .
size: .
J: TRBJ1-3
CDR3: CSVLRWGGDLSGNTIYF
DNA: TGCAGCGTTCTCCGATGGGGGGGGGACCTCTCTGGAAACACCATATATTTT

V: TRBV4-1
length: 15
D: .
size: few
J: TRBJ1-1
CDR3: CASSQVAGENTEAFF
DNA: TGCGCCAGCAGCCAAGTTGCAGGGGAGAACACTGAAGCTTTCTTT

V: TRBV11-2
length: 17
D: TRBD1
size: .
J: TRBJ1-6
CDR3: CASSLGTGTARASPLHF
DNA: TGTGCCAGCAGCTTAGGTACGGGGACAGCCCGAGCGTCACCCCTCCACTTT

V: TRBV6-1
length: 19
D: TRBD2
size: .
J: TRBJ2-2
CDR3: CASSESGRLAGVNTGELFF
DNA: TGTGCCAGCAGTGAATCGGGGAGACTAGCGGGAGTTAACACCGGGGAGCTGTTTTTT

V: TRBV10-3
length: 13
D: .
size: .
J: TRBJ1-1
CDR3: CAISDSASTEAFF
DNA: TGTGCCATCAGTGATTCCGCCAGTACTGAAGCTTTCTTT

V: TRBV7-9
length: 14
D: .
size: few
J: TRBJ1-1
CDR3: CASSRNDPNTEAFF
DNA: TGTGCCAGCAGCCGGAACGACCCGAACACTGAAGCTTTCTTT

V: TRBV15
length: 12
D: TRBD2
size: .
J: TRBJ2-1
CDR3: CATSRVGGEKFF
DNA: TGTGCCACCAGCAGAGTGGGGGGGGAGAAGTTCTTC

V: TRBV7-8
length: 17
D: .
size: .
J: TRBJ1-3
CDR3: CASSTIRDVYSGNTIYF
DNA: TGTGCCAGCAGCACCATCCGGGACGTCTACTCTGGAAACACCATATATTTT

V: TRBV15
length: 15
D: TRBD1
size: .
J: TRBJ1-1
CDR3: CATSSNPGQGTEAFF
DNA: TGTGCCACCAGCAGTAACCCGGGACAGGGAACTGAAGCTTTCTTT

V: TRBV6-5
length: 15
D: .
size: .
J: TRBJ1-1
CDR3: CASSYSSGWNTEAFF
DNA: TGTGCCAGCAGTTACTCATCAGGATGGAACACTGAAGCTTTCTTT

V: TRBV5-1
length: 12
D: .
size: .
J: TRBJ1-1
CDR3: CASSLGDTEAFF
DNA: TGCGCCAGCAGCCTTGGGGACACTGAAGCTTTCTTT